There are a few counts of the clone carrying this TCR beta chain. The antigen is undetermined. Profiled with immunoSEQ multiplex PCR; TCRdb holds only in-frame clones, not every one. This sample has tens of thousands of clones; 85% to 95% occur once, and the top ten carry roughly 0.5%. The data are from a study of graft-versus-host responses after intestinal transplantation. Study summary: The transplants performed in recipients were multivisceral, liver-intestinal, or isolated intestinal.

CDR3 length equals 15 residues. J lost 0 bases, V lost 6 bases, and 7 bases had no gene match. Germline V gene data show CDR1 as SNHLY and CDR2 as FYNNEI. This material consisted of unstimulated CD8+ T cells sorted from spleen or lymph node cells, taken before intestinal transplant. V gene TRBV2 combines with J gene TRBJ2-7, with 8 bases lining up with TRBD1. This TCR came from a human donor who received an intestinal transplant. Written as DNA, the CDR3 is TGTGCCAGCAGATTGGGACAGGCCCGCTCCTACGAGCAGTACTTC. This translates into CASRLGQARSYEQYF.